Listed below are T cell receptor beta chains from one sample, sequenced in a study of glioma-infiltrating T cells after dendritic cell vaccination. Here immunoSEQ multiplex PCR was the method, and the copy in TCRdb shows in-frame clones only, minus some. The sample lists 80,000 to 100,000 clones, approximately 81% occurring once. The sequencing here drew on blood, taken before dendritic cell vaccination. All receptors derive from a human donor with glioblastoma. The CDR3 runs from the conserved cysteine through the conserved F or W. The D gene is left open where the match is weak. Only part of the rows carry a size: once, few, many, or a class if the clone is expanded.

CDR3aa	CDR3nt	v_gene	d_gene	abundance	j_gene
CASSMGQGGTDTQYF	TGTGCCAGCAGTATGGGACAGGGGGGCACAGATACGCAGTATTTT	TRBV2	TRBD1	NA	TRBJ2-3
CASSYRLTGGNTIYF	TGTGCCAGCAGTTACCGTCTGACAGGAGGAAACACCATATATTTT	TRBV6-5	NA	few	TRBJ1-3
CAWSVMASGSYEQYF	TGTGCCTGGAGTGTAATGGCTAGCGGCTCCTACGAGCAGTACTTC	TRBV30	TRBD2	NA	TRBJ2-7
CASSFLGPGNTIYF	TGTGCCAGCAGTTTTCTGGGCCCTGGAAACACCATATATTTT	TRBV27	NA	once	TRBJ1-3
CASSESGAQETQYF	TGCGCCAGCAGTGAGTCTGGAGCCCAAGAGACCCAGTACTTC	TRBV10-1	NA	NA	TRBJ2-5
CASSAGLAGGPGEQYF	TGTGCCAGCAGCGCGGGACTAGCGGGAGGGCCCGGCGAGCAGTACTTC	TRBV4-2	TRBD2	NA	TRBJ2-7
CASSLGTSTERQYF	TGCGCCAGCAGCTTGGGGACTAGCACCGAGAGGCAGTATTTT	TRBV5-1	TRBD2	NA	TRBJ2-3
CASSNYAGWETQYF	TGTGCCAGTAGTAACTATGCTGGGTGGGAGACCCAGTACTTC	TRBV19	NA	NA	TRBJ2-5
CASSLTQGNTEAFF	TGCGCCAGCAGCTTGACCCAGGGGAACACTGAAGCTTTCTTT	TRBV5-1	NA	NA	TRBJ1-1
CASSWSGGYTF	TGTGCCAGCAGTTGGTCGGGGGGCTACACCTTC	TRBV6-1	NA	NA	TRBJ1-2
CASKLAGVEDTQYF	TGTGCCAGCAAACTAGCGGGAGTTGAAGATACGCAGTATTTT	TRBV28	TRBD2	NA	TRBJ2-3
CASSMELASYNEQFF	TGTGCCAGTAGTATGGAACTAGCGAGTTACAATGAGCAGTTCTTC	TRBV19	TRBD2	once	TRBJ2-1
CASSLRAGLAGALSSYEQYF	TGCGCCAGCAGCCTCCGCGCAGGACTAGCGGGGGCGCTGAGCTCCTACGAGCAGTACTTC	TRBV4-1	TRBD2	NA	TRBJ2-7
CATQRLARAGELFF	TGTGCCACCCAGAGGCTAGCGAGGGCCGGGGAGCTGTTTTTT	TRBV2	NA	NA	TRBJ2-2
CASGLVEVAGGGEQFF	TGTGCTAGTGGTCTGGTAGAGGTAGCGGGAGGCGGTGAGCAGTTCTTC	TRBV12-5	TRBD2	NA	TRBJ2-1
CASGAPGQGAYESTLWDIYTF	TGTGCTAGTGGTGCACCGGGACAGGGGGCTTACGAGTCGACACTTTGGGATATCTACACCTTC	TRBV12-5	TRBD1	NA	TRBJ1-2
CATSRVHREGGYTF	TGTGCCACCAGCAGAGTTCACAGGGAGGGTGGCTACACCTTC	TRBV15	NA	NA	TRBJ1-2
CASSHILSNEQFF	TGTGCCAGCAGCCATATTCTGAGCAATGAGCAGTTCTTC	TRBV14	NA	NA	TRBJ2-1
CASSDSGSPFVTEQFF	TGTGCCAGCAGTGATAGCGGGAGTCCTTTCGTGACTGAGCAGTTCTTC	TRBV9	TRBD2	NA	TRBJ2-1
CASRTPAYEQYF	TGTGCCAGCAGGACACCAGCCTACGAGCAGTACTTC	TRBV27	NA	few	TRBJ2-7
CASSPLFMGTKGIGAEAFF	TGTGCCAGCTCACCACTGTTTATGGGGACAAAAGGTATTGGCGCTGAAGCTTTCTTT	TRBV18	NA	NA	TRBJ1-1
CASGVGGGGPQPQHF	TGTGCCAGCGGTGTCGGCGGGGGGGGGCCGCAGCCCCAGCATTTT	TRBV19	NA	NA	TRBJ1-5
CASSVGGTSGGGDEQFF	TGCGCCAGCAGCGTCGGGGGGACTAGCGGGGGCGGAGATGAGCAGTTCTTC	TRBV5-1	TRBD2	once	TRBJ2-1
CASSLGQGGGYTF	TGTGCCAGCAGCTTGGGTCAGGGAGGTGGCTACACCTTC	TRBV5-4	NA	NA	TRBJ1-2
CASSQRQGGSYEQYF	TGCGCCAGCAGCCAAAGACAGGGGGGGTCCTACGAGCAGTACTTC	TRBV4-1	TRBD1	NA	TRBJ2-7
CASSHTPSPYGYTF	TGCGCCAGCAGCCATACTCCCTCCCCCTATGGCTACACCTTC	TRBV4-1	NA	NA	TRBJ1-2
CASSPRAGYTDTQYF	TGTGCCAGCAGCCCGAGGGCGGGCTACACAGATACGCAGTATTTT	TRBV27	NA	NA	TRBJ2-3
CASSLDGFEQYF	TGTGCCAGCAGCTTAGACGGGTTCGAGCAGTACTTC	TRBV7-8	NA	few	TRBJ2-7
CASSLDTTPNYGYTF	TGTGCCAGCTCTCTCGACACAACTCCTAACTATGGCTACACCTTC	TRBV18	NA	few	TRBJ1-2
CSATPSTSGQETQYF	TGCAGCGCTACCCCGTCTACTAGCGGACAAGAGACCCAGTACTTC	TRBV29-1	TRBD2	NA	TRBJ2-5
CASNPSGSSNQPQHF	TGTGCCAGCAACCCCTCGGGGTCGAGCAATCAGCCCCAGCATTTT	TRBV7-2	NA	NA	TRBJ1-5
CASRGTGNTEAFF	TGTGCCAGCAGGGGGACAGGGAACACTGAAGCTTTCTTT	TRBV2	TRBD1	NA	TRBJ1-1
CASSPVTGSDEQFF	TGTGCCAGCAGCCCGGTCACAGGGTCCGATGAGCAGTTCTTC	TRBV9	NA	NA	TRBJ2-1
CASSPQGARNTEAFF	TGTGCCAGCTCACCACAGGGGGCGAGGAACACTGAAGCTTTCTTT	TRBV18	TRBD1	NA	TRBJ1-1
CASVAGGPLTGELFF	TGTGCCAGCGTAGCGGGAGGGCCCCTCACCGGGGAGCTGTTTTTT	TRBV21-1	NA	NA	TRBJ2-2